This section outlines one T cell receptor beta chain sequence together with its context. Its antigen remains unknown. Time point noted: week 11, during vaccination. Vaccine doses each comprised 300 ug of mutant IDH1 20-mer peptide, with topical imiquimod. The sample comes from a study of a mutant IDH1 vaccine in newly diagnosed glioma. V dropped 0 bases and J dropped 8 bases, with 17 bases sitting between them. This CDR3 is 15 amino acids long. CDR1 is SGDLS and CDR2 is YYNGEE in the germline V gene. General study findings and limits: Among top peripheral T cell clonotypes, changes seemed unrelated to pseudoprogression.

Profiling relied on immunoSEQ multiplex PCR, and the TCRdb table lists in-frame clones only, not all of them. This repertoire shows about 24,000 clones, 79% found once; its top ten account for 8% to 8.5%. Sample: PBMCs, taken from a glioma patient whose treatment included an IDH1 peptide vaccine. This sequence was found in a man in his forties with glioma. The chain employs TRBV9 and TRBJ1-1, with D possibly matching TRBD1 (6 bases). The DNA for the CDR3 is TGTGCCAGCAGCGTAGTGAGGGACGGGACACAGGAAGCTTTCTTT. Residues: CASSVVRDGTQEAFF.